The rows below give T cell receptor beta chains drawn from one sample of a study of blood T cell repertoires in COVID-19. The table came from immunoSEQ multiplex PCR; TCRdb's copy has only in-frame clones and leaves some out. The sample carries over 30,000 clones, roughly nine tenths recorded once. The sample was peripheral blood. The source is a man aged 65-85 years with acute or convalescent COVID-19. Both conserved end residues are part of each CDR3.

v_call	cdr3_aa
TRBV7-2	CASSLAGGMNGYTF
TRBV6-5	CASSIYGDSPYGYTF
TRBV6-5	CASSYSGRSGSGEQYF
TRBV24-1	CATSGPGTSGGKSGFF
TRBV18	CASSPWGEEAFF
TRBV7-2	CASSSRRGSYEQYF
TRBV3-1/TRBV3-2	CASSHIGTEGGYGYTF
TRBV4-3	CASSQVGASYNEQFF
TRBV3-1/TRBV3-2	CASSQGGTGHEKLFF
TRBV7-2	CASSLTRTASYNEQFF
TRBV28	CASITLPSGGRTPDTQYF
TRBV28	CASEEYLMNTEAFF
TRBV11-2	CASGGQGLYEQYF
TRBV7-2	CASSPTSGSHNEQFF
TRBV7-9	CASSSKQGNSNSPLHF
TRBV6-2/TRBV6-3	CASSYSRHSYEQYF
TRBV6-1	CASSERPGVIYEQYF
TRBV5-6	CASSLGQGPIYF
TRBV7-3	CASSLRQGAVGELFF
TRBV6-4	CASRTSGGTGELFF
TRBV19	CASSGRDGGVNEQYF
TRBV24-1	CATSDFPSGSTDTQYF
TRBV28	CASSATSGTPETQYF
TRBV7-2	CASSPDQGGETQYF
TRBV5-8	CASSLGESTTYEQYF
TRBV18	CASSGEGNTEAFF
TRBV5-1	CASSFFGGDTEAFF
TRBV7-9	CASSEGQGVTNYGYTF
TRBV5-1	CASSFGTATTNEKLFF
TRBV6-5	CASSSGEGVGYTF
TRBV19	CASSIDLGRAGVAGELFF
TRBV19	CASSIGRAGMVRTEAFF
TRBV27	CASRQNTNYGYTF
TRBV28	CASSPSGSGSYEQYF
TRBV7-3	CASSRLGGHSDTQYF
TRBV5-6	CASSLFSAGTSGSSYEQYF
TRBV18	CASSPQDRAVDTQYF
TRBV5-1	CASSLAGNTEAFF
TRBV6-2/TRBV6-3	CASSHILLDRNTEAFF
TRBV18	CASSPRTGTIYEQYF
TRBV2	CASSGTGVGNSPLHF
TRBV29-1	CSVSRGSYNEQFF
TRBV7-2	CASSLQIPDTQYF
TRBV7-2	CASSLVYGELFF
TRBV18	CASSPAATGNYGYTF
TRBV5-1	CASSLKGGDTEAFF
TRBV19	CASSQRYTDTQYF
TRBV28	CASSLTVGKSPLHF
TRBV5-5	CASSLEGALVGTQYF
TRBV6-2/TRBV6-3	CASSYSGAYEQYF